The clone carrying this T cell receptor (beta chain) was observed many times. The data belong to a study of tumor-infiltrating lymphocytes in oesophageal squamous cell carcinoma. TCRdb passed the PCR reads through MiXCR, listing each CDR3 protein once. The data show 8,500 to 14,000 distinct CDR3 sequences, around 50% seen once. Germline CDR1 is MNHNY and CDR2 is SVGAGI (reference sequence). The CDR3 totals 15 residues. With 2 bases removed from V and 6 bases from J, the gap between germline ends came to 11 bases. The sample taken for sequencing was esophageal tumor tissue. This sequence originates from a male donor with esophageal squamous cell carcinoma. The chain combines TRBV6-6 with TRBJ1-6; D ambiguous. The CDR3 nucleotides are TGTGCCAGCAGTTACGGGGTGATAGGTAATTCACCCCTCCACTTT. Encoded protein: CASSYGVIGNSPLHF.